Given below is one TCR beta chain in context. The sample belongs to a study of cytomegalovirus exposure and HLA in healthy donors. The J segment lost 5 bases and the V segment lost 3 bases, leaving 8 bases of the junction unmatched. CDR1 SEHNR and CDR2 FQNEAQ come from the germline V gene (reference sequence). The CDR3 covers 16 residues. Use of 60 Vbeta and 13 Jbeta primers characterized the PCR. Profiled with immunoSEQ multiplex PCR; TCRdb holds only in-frame clones, not every one. This sample has roughly 200,000 clones, with roughly 85% found just once. The TCR originated in a woman aged 18-29 years in good health and CMV-seronegative. The rearrangement joins TRBV7-9 to TRBJ2-3, with 10 bases fitting TRBD2. Sequencing was carried out using PBMCs. The CDR3 spells CASSFEFLAGEDTQYF. The CDR3 DNA is TGTGCCAGCAGCTTTGAATTCCTAGCGGGAGAAGATACGCAGTATTTT. The variable domain in full, with the rest retrieved from reference TRBV7-9 and TRBJ2-3, is DTGVSQNPRHKITKRGQNVTFRCDPISEHNRLYWYRQTLGQGPEFLTYFQNEAQLEKSRLLSDRFSAERPKGSFSTLEIQRTEQGDSAMYLCASSFEFLAGEDTQYFGPGTRLTVL.